This TCR beta chain was obtained from a study of cytomegalovirus exposure and HLA in healthy donors. On this clone: Its antigen is still unknown.

Study-wide results and caveats: There were some public TCRs occurring in many donors, but most TCR sequences were rare. Reports described diagnosis of cytomegalovirus status by the classifier as highly specific and sensitive. Three chains linked to CMV were shown in vitro to be specific for CMV antigens. It was found in a later analysis that first-cohort TCR clusters tended to co-occur in the 100 to 150 validation repertoires.

Sequencing used immunoSEQ multiplex PCR; TCRdb keeps in-frame clones, though not all of them. This repertoire shows some 230,000 clones, around nine tenths found once; its top ten account for roughly 1%. Germline V gene data show CDR1 as SEHNR and CDR2 as FQNEAQ (reference sequence). The J segment lost 3 bases and the V segment lost 5 bases, leaving 9 bases of the junction unmatched. This CDR3 is 15 amino acids long. The rearrangement joins TRBV7-9 to TRBJ1-1; 7 nucleotides match TRBD1. The receptor was derived from a woman aged 18-29 years in good health and CMV-seronegative. The specimen was PBMCs. CDR3 region: CASSPYNQGDTEAFF. The CDR3 DNA follows: TGTGCCAGCAGCCCCTATAATCAGGGGGACACTGAAGCTTTCTTT.